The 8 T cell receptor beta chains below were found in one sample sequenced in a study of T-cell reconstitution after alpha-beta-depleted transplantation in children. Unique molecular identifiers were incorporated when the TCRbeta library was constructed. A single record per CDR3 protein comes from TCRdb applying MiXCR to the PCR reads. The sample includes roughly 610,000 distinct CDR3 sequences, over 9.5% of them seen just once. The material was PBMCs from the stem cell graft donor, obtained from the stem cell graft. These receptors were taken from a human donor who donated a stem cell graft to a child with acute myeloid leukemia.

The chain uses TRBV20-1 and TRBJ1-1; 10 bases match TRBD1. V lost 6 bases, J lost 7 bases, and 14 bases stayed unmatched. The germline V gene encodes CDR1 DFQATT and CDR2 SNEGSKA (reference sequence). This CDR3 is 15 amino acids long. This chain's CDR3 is CSAIPGQGFLSEAFF. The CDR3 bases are TGCAGTGCCATTCCGGGACAGGGGTTTTTAAGTGAAGCTTTCTTT.

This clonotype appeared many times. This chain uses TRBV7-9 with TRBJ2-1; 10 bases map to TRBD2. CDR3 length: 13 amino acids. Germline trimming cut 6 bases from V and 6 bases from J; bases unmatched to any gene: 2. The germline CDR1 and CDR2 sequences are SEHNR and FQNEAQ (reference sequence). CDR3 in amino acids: CASRASGSNEQFF. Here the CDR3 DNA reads TGTGCCAGCAGGGCTAGCGGGAGCAATGAGCAGTTCTTC. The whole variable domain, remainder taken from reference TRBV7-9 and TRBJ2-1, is DTGVSQNPRHKITKRGQNVTFRCDPISEHNRLYWYRQTLGQGPEFLTYFQNEAQLEKSRLLSDRFSAERPKGSFSTLEIQRTEQGDSAMYLCASRASGSNEQFFGPGTRLTVL.

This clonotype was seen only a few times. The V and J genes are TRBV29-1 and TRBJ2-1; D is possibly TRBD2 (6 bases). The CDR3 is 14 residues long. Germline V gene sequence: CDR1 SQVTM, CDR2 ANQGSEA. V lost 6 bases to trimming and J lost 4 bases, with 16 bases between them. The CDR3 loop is CSVIWGEIYNEQFF. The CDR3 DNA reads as TGCAGCGTAATCTGGGGGGAGATATACAATGAGCAGTTCTTC.

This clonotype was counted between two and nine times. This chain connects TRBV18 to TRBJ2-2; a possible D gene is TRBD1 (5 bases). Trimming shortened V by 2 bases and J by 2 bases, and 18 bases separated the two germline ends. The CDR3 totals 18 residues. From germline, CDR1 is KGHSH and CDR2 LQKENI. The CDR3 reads CASSPNFRARINTGELFF. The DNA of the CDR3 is TGTGCCAGCTCACCAAACTTCAGGGCTCGAATCAACACCGGGGAGCTGTTTTTT.

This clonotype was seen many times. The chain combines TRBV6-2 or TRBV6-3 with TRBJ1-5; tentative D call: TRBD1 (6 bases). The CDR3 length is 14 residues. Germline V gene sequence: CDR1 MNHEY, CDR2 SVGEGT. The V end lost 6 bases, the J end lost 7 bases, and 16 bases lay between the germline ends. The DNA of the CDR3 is TGTGCCAGCAGGGACGGGACAAGTGGGCAGCCCCAGCATTTT. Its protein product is CASRDGTSGQPQHF.

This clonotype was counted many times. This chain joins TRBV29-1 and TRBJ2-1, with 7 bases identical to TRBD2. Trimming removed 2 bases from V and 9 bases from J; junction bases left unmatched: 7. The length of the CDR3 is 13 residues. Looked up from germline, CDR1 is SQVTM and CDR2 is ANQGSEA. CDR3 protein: CSVEMRERGEQFF. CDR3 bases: TGCAGCGTTGAAATGCGGGAGAGAGGTGAGCAGTTCTTC.

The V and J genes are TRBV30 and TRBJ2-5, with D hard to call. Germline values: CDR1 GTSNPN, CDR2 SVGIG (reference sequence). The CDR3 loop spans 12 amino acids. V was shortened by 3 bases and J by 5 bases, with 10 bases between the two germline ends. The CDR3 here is CAWSSLKETQYF. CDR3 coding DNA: TGTGCCTGGAGCTCGCTTAAGGAGACCCAGTACTTC.

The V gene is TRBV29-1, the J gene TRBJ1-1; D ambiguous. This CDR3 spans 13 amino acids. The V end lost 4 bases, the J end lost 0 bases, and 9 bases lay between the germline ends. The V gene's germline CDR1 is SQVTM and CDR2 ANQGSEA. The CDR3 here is CSVVLGLNTEAFF. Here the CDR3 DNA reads TGCAGCGTTGTACTTGGCCTGAACACTGAAGCTTTCTTT.